This note documents a single TCR beta chain sequence. There is no known antigen for this receptor. Qualities for individual bases were not recorded, and no much larger clone is one base off. This entry belongs to a study of T-cell reconstitution after alpha-beta-depleted transplantation in children (dated by TCRdb to the mid-2010s). Regarding the study in general: Using TCR repertoire profiling, the study quantitatively followed how T-cell immune reconstitution unfolded in children after TCRalphabeta/CD19-depleted allogeneic hematopoietic cell transplantation.

Its CDR3 holds 13 amino acids, cysteine through phenylalanine. Only the CDR3 DNA stays, 39 bases, in frame from base 1. V loses 6 bases of germline sequence and J loses 4 bases, and the interval between the two ends is 12 bases. Receptor amplification or capture employed PCR. Data came from an Illumina HiSeq 2500. TCR libraries were prepared with molecular barcoding, using unique molecular identifiers to normalize TCRbeta repertoire quantification. TCRdb applied fastp at Q25 and MiXCR to the public reads, then kept only in-frame beta chains. Identical CDR3 proteins give one entry, which carries the most common genes and DNA. Counted in this sample were more than 300,000 distinct CDR3 sequences; around 16% of them appeared once. Clones ranked in the top ten supply 35% to 50% of the sample. Paper-wide results and their limitations: In some patients, the high TCRbeta diversity seen at day 60 was put down to recipient T cells and intrathymic progenitors that had survived conditioning. Hyperexpanded clone frequencies declined over subsequent months; after one year, T-cell counts and TCRbeta diversity were mostly attributed to newly produced T cells. The apparently early recovery of alphabetaT-cell counts about two months after transplant reportedly depended on only several hundred rapidly expanded clones that came from non-depleted graft cells.

Interpreted using the paper, the treatment or condition label stands for: allogeneic hematopoietic cell transplantation with graft depleted of TCRalphabeta T cells and CD19 B cells. The transplant recipients were children given TCRalphabeta/CD19-depleted allogeneic hematopoietic cell grafts. The input for sequencing was PBMCs, mostly from graft donor cells, taken 360 days after TCRalphabeta/CD19-depleted stem cell transplant. Recombination connected TRBV12-3 or TRBV12-4 to TRBJ2-5, with a weak D call of TRBD1 (5 bases match). The TCR sequence derives from a male patient aged 2-15 years who had a stem cell transplant for acute lymphoblastic leukemia, so the T cells may come from the graft donor. Here is the DNA: TGTGCCAGCAGCACCGACAGAGGAGAGACCCAGTACTTC. Its amino acids are CASSTDRGETQYF.